This TCR beta chain was sequenced for a study of blood T cell repertoires in COVID-19. Study overall: Sites in the United States, Italy and Spain provided acute and convalescent COVID-19 samples. T cells, B-cell-depleted T cells, or PBMCs provided the cDNA or gDNA that served as material.

Participants spanned ages about 18 to 95 years and resided in some 22 US areas. Participant-given clinical history determined each cohort assignment. The repertoire was sequenced with immunoSEQ multiplex PCR; TCRdb's copy has only in-frame clones and lacks some. The sample has approximately 250,000 clones, approximately 88% seen once. The TCR comes from a woman between 40 and 55 years old with acute COVID-19. The sequencing input was PBMCs or T cells enriched from blood (not recorded which).

The CDR3 DNA reads as TGTGCCAGCTCACACCGGACAGGGAGCTCCTATAATTCACCCCTCCACTTT. Its translation is CASSHRTGSSYNSPLHF. This sequence joins TRBV18 and TRBJ1-6; 8 bases line up with TRBD1. The CDR3 extends over 17 amino acids. Losses at the gene ends were 4 bases for V and 0 bases for J; bases not matched to a gene: 5. The germline CDR1 and CDR2 sequences are KGHSH and LQKENI.